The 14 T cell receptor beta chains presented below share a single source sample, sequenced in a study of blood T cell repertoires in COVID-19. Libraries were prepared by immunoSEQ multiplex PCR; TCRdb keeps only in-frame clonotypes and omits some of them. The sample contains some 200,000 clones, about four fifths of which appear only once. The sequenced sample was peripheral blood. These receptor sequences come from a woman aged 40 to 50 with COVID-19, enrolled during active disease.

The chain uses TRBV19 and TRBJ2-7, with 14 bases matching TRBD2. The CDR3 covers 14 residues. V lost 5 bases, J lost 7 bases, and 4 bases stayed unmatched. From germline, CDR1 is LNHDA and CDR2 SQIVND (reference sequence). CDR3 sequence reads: CASSPGLAGVEQYF. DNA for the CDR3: TGTGCCAGTAGTCCGGGACTAGCGGGAGTTGAGCAGTACTTC.

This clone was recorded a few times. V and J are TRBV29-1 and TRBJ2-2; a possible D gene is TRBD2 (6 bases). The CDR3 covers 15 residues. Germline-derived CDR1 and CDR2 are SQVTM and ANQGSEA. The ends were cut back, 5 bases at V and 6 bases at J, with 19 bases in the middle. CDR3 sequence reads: CSVSREWTGAGELFF. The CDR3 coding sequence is TGCAGCGTTAGCAGGGAATGGACGGGGGCCGGGGAGCTGTTTTTT.

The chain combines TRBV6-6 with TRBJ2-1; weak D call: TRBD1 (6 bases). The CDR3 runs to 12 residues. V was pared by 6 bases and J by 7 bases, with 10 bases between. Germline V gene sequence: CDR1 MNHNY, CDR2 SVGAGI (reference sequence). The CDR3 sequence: CASSRTENEQFF. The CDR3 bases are TGTGCCAGCAGCAGGACAGAAAATGAGCAGTTCTTC.

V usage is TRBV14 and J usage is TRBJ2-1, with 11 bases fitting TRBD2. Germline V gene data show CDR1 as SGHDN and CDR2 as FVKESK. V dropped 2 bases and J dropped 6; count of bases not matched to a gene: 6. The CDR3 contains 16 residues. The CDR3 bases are TGTGCCAGCAGCCAACTTTTACTAGCGGGAGCCAATGAGCAGTTCTTC. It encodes CASSQLLLAGANEQFF.

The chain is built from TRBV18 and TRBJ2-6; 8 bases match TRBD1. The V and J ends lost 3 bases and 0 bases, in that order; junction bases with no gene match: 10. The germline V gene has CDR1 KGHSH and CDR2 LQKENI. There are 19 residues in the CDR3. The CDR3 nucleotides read TGTGCCAGCTCACCTTGGGACAGGAACACATACTCTGGGGCCAACGTCCTGACTTTC. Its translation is CASSPWDRNTYSGANVLTF.

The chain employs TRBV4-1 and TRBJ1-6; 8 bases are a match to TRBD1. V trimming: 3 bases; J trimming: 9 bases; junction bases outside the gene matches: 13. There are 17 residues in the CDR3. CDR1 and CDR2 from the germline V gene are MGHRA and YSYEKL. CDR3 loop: CASSHSTTGQDISPLHF. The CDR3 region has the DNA TGCGCCAGCAGCCATAGTACTACGGGACAGGACATTTCACCCCTCCACTTT.

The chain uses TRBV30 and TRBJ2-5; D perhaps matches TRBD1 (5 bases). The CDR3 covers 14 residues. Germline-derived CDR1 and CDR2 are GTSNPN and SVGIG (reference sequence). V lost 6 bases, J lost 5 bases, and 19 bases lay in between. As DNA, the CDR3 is TGTGCCTGCCCTGCGGCAGGGTTAGGGGAGACCCAGTACTTC. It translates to CACPAAGLGETQYF.

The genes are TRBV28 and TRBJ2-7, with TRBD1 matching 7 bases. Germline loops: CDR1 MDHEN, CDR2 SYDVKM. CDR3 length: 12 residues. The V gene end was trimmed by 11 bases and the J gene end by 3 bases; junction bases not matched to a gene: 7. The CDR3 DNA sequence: TGTGCCGCAGGGGCAGGGGGCTACGAGCAGTACTTC. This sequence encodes CAAGAGGYEQYF.

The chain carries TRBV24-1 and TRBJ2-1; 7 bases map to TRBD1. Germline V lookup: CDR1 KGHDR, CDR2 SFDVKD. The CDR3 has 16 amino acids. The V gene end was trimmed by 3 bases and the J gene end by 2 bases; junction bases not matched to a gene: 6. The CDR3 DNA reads TGTGCCACCAGTGATCCTGCCGGGACAGCCTACAATGAGCAGTTCTTC. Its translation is CATSDPAGTAYNEQFF.

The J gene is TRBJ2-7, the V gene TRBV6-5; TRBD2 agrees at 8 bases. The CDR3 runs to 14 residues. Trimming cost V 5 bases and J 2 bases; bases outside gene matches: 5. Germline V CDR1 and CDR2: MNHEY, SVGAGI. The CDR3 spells CASSRSGTAYEQYF. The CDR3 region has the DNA TGTGCCAGCAGTCGTAGCGGGACCGCCTACGAGCAGTACTTC.

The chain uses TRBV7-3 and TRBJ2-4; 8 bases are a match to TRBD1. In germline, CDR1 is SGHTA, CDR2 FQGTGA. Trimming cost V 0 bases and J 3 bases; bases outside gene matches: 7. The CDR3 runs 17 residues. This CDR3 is CASSLTTGAGGKNIQYF. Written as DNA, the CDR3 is TGTGCCAGCAGCTTAACGACAGGGGCCGGGGGCAAAAACATTCAGTACTTC.

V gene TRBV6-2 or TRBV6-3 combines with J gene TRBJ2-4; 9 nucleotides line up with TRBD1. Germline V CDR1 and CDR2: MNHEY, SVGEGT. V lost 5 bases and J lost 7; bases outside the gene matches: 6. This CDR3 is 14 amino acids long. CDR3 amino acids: CASSRTGAENIQYF. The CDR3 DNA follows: TGTGCCAGCAGTAGGACAGGGGCGGAGAACATTCAGTACTTC.

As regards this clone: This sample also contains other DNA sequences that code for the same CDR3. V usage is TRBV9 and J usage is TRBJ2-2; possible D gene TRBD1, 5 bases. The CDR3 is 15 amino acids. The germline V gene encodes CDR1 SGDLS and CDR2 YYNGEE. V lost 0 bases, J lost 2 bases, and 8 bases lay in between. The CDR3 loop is CASSVATVNTGELFF. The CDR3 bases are TGTGCCAGCAGCGTAGCGACAGTCAACACCGGGGAGCTGTTTTTT.

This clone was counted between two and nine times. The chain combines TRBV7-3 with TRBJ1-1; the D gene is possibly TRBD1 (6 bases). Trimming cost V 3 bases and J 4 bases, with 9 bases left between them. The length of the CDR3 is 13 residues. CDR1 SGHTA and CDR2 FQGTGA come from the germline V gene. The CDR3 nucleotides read TGTGCCAGCAGCTTTCAGGGGACCACTGAAGCTTTCTTT. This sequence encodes CASSFQGTTEAFF.